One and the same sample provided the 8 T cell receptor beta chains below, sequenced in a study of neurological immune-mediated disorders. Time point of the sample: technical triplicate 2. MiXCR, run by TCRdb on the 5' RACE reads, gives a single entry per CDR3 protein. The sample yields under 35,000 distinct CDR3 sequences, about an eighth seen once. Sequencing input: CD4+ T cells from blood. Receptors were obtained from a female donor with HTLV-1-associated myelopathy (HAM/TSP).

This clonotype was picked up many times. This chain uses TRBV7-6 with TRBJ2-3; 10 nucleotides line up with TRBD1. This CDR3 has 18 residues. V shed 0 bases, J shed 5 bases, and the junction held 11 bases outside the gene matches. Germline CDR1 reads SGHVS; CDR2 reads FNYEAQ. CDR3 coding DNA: TGTGCCAGCAGCTTAGCTATTCTTGACAGGGGGCGAGAAGATACGCAGTATTTT. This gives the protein CASSLAILDRGREDTQYF.

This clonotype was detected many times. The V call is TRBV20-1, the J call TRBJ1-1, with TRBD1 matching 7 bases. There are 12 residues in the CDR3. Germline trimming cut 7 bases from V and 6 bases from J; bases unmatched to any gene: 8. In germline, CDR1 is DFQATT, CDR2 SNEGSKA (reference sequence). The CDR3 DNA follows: TGCAGTGTGGACAGGTCCAGCGCTGAAGCTTTCTTT. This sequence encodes CSVDRSSAEAFF.

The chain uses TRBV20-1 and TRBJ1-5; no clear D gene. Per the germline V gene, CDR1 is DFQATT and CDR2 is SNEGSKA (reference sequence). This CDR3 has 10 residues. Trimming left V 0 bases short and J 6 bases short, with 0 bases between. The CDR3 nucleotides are TGCAGTGCTAGAGATCAGCCCCAGCATTTT. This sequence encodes CSARDQPQHF.

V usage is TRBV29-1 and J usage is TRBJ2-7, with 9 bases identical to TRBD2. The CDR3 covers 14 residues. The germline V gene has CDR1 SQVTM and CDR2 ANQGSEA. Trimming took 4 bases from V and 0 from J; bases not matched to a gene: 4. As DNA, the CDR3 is TGCAGCGTTGGTCGCGGGGGGGCCTCCTACGAGCAGTACTTC. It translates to CSVGRGGASYEQYF.

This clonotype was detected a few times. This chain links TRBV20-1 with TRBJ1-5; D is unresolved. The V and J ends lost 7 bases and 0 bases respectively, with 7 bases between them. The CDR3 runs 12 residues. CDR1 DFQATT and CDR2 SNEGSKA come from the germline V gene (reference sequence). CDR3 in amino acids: CSDGRSNQPQHF. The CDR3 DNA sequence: TGCAGTGACGGGCGTAGCAATCAGCCCCAGCATTTT.

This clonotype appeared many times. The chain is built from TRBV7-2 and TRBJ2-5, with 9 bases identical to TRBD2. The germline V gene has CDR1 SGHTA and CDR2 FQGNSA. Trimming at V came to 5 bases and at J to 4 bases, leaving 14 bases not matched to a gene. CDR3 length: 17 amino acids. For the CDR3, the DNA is TGTGCCAGCAGCCCCCCTAGCGGGAACCGGCGGGGAGAGACCCAGTACTTC. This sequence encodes CASSPPSGNRRGETQYF.

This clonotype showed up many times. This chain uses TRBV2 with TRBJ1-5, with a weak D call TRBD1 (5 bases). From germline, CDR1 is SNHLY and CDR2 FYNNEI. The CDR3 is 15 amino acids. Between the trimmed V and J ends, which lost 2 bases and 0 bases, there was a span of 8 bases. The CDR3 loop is CASSEQGDSNQPQHF. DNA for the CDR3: TGTGCCAGCAGTGAACAGGGCGATAGCAATCAGCCCCAGCATTTT. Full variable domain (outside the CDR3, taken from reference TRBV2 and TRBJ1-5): EPEVTQTPSHQVTQMGQEVILRCVPISNHLYFYWYRQILGQKVEFLVSFYNNEISEKSEIFDDQFSVERPDGSNFTLKIRSTKLEDSAMYFCASSEQGDSNQPQHFGDGTRLSIL.

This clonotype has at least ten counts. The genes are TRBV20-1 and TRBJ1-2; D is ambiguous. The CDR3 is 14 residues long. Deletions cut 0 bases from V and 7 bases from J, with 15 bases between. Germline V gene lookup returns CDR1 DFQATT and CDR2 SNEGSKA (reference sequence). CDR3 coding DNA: TGCAGTGCTAGAGATCCCCAAGGGTTCCGTGGCTACACCTTC. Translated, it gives CSARDPQGFRGYTF.